This T cell receptor (beta chain) was documented in a study of blood T cell repertoires in COVID-19. Assay: immunoSEQ multiplex PCR; the TCRdb copy retains only in-frame clones and omits some. The repertoire holds around 470,000 clones, with about 88% as singletons. This CDR3 spans 16 amino acids. V lost 3 bases and J lost 0, with 15 bases in between. Germline assignment: CDR1 LNHDA and CDR2 SQIVND (reference sequence). This chain joins TRBV19 and TRBJ2-7, with a possible D match to TRBD1 (6 bases). The TCR sequence derives from a man aged 18 to 29 with COVID-19, enrolled during active disease. The material sequenced was peripheral blood. The CDR3 nucleotides read TGTGCCAGTAGTATCGGTCTGGGGGCCCTCTCCTACGAGCAGTACTTC. Its translation is CASSIGLGALSYEQYF.